One and the same sample provided the 19 T cell receptor beta chains below, sequenced in a study of shared clonotypes between healthy human individuals. Selected positively for CCR7 and CD45RO-negative, naive CD8 cells excluded terminally differentiated effector memory CD45RA+ cells. The table came from immunoSEQ multiplex PCR; TCRdb's copy has only in-frame clones and leaves some out. The data contain roughly 1,800,000 clones, roughly 94% of them seen just once; the ten biggest clones take up around 1%. The sequenced sample was naive CD8+ T cells sorted from blood. These receptors were collected from a man between 18 and 35 years old in good health.

The V call is TRBV11-2, the J call TRBJ2-1, with 13 bases identical to TRBD2. This CDR3 contains 16 residues. Germline loops: CDR1 SGHAT, CDR2 FQNNGV. V was pared by 4 bases and J by 10 bases, with 10 bases of the junction left unmatched. The CDR3 coding sequence is TGTGCCAGCAGCTCCTGGGGGACTAGCGGGACTTGGGAGCAGTTCTTC. Amino acid sequence: CASSSWGTSGTWEQFF.

The rearrangement uses TRBV15 and TRBJ2-2; 9 nucleotides agree with TRBD2. The CDR3 sequence is 16 residues long. The V gene end was trimmed by 5 bases and the J gene end by 2 bases; junction bases not matched to a gene: 6. Germline values: CDR1 LNHNV, CDR2 YYDKDF (reference sequence). CDR3 sequence (DNA): TGTGCCACCAGCTCCTACGGGACTAGCAACACCGGGGAGCTGTTTTTT. This translates into CATSSYGTSNTGELFF.

About this clone: Additional DNA sequences in this sample encode the identical CDR3. The V and J genes are TRBV9 and TRBJ2-2; D not resolved. This CDR3 spans 13 amino acids. In germline, CDR1 is SGDLS, CDR2 YYNGEE. V lost 0 bases and J lost 6, with 6 bases in between. Here the CDR3 DNA reads TGTGCCAGCAGCGTAGGAGAGGCCGGGGAGCTGTTTTTT. Its translation: CASSVGEAGELFF.

The rearrangement links TRBV19 to TRBJ1-1; D remains ambiguous. The CDR3 is 15 residues long. V lost 3 bases to trimming and J lost 3 bases, with 14 bases between them. Germline V gives CDR1 LNHDA, CDR2 SQIVND (reference sequence). For the CDR3, the DNA is TGTGCCAGTAGTATTAGCGGGAGTACGGACACTGAAGCTTTCTTT. Translated: CASSISGSTDTEAFF.

As regards this clone: Other DNA sequences of this sample code for an identical CDR3. J is TRBJ2-6 and V is TRBV5-6, with D perhaps TRBD1 (5 bases). CDR3 size: 17 residues. V was cut by 1 base and J by 4 bases, with 15 bases left in between. The germline CDR1 and CDR2 sequences are SGHDT and YYEEEE. Here the CDR3 DNA reads TGTGCCAGCAGCTTGTATCCAGGGCGCCCCGGGGCCAACGTCCTGACTTTC. Protein: CASSLYPGRPGANVLTF. The full variable domain, with the rest looked up from reference TRBV5-6 and TRBJ2-6, is DAGVTQSPTHLIKTRGQQVTLRCSPKSGHDTVSWYQQALGQGPQFIFQYYEEEERQRGNFPDRFSGHQFPNYSSELNVNALLLGDSALYLCASSLYPGRPGANVLTFGAGSRLTVL.

The gene calls are TRBV2 and TRBJ1-2; D ambiguous. V lost 3 bases and J 0 bases, leaving 5 bases between the germline ends. CDR3 length: 13 residues. The V gene's germline CDR1 is SNHLY and CDR2 FYNNEI. The CDR3 nucleotides read TGTGCCAGCAGTGAGACAACTAACTATGGCTACACCTTC. Amino acids: CASSETTNYGYTF.

J is TRBJ1-4 and V is TRBV5-5; D unresolved. The CDR3 has 14 amino acids. Germline CDR1 is SGHKS and CDR2 is YYEKEE (reference sequence). The V end was cut by 0 bases, the J end by 4 bases, with 7 bases between. The CDR3 DNA follows: TGTGCCAGCAGCTTGGCGAGAGGTAATGAAAAACTGTTTTTT. It yields the protein CASSLARGNEKLFF.

This chain joins TRBV6-4 and TRBJ2-7; 8 bases map to TRBD1. Trimming cost V 4 bases and J 2 bases; bases outside gene matches: 7. The CDR3 has 15 amino acids. The V gene's germline CDR1 is MRHNA and CDR2 SNTAGT. The CDR3 here is CASSARDRITYEQYF. For the CDR3, the DNA is TGTGCCAGCAGTGCGAGGGACAGGATTACCTACGAGCAGTACTTC.

This chain links TRBV29-1 with TRBJ2-5, with a weak D call TRBD1 (6 bases). Deletions cut 2 bases from V and 4 bases from J, with 14 bases between. CDR1 is SQVTM and CDR2 is ANQGSEA in the germline V gene. The CDR3 runs 14 residues. This chain's CDR3 is CSVESEGVRETQYF. The CDR3 DNA reads as TGCAGCGTTGAATCCGAGGGGGTGAGAGAGACCCAGTACTTC.

The genes are TRBV4-1 and TRBJ2-1; 10 nucleotides align to TRBD2. Germline CDR1 is MGHRA and CDR2 is YSYEKL. The CDR3 runs 16 residues. V dropped 0 bases and J dropped 7; count of bases not matched to a gene: 6. The CDR3: CASSQDRASGGNEQFF. In nucleotides, the CDR3 is TGCGCCAGCAGCCAAGATAGGGCTAGCGGGGGTAATGAGCAGTTCTTC.

V gene TRBV19 combines with J gene TRBJ1-2; D unclear. Trimming stripped 5 bases from V and 6 bases from J, with 22 bases between. The CDR3 contains 16 residues. The germline V gene encodes CDR1 LNHDA and CDR2 SQIVND (reference sequence). The CDR3, as DNA: TGTGCCAGTAGTCTGAGGGTGCAGATAGGATTGGATGGCTACACCTTC. It specifies CASSLRVQIGLDGYTF. Full variable domain (remainder filled in from reference TRBV19 and TRBJ1-2): DGGITQSPKYLFRKEGQNVTLSCEQNLNHDAMYWYRQDPGQGLRLIYYSQIVNDFQKGDIAEGYSVSREKKESFPLTVTSAQKNPTAFYLCASSLRVQIGLDGYTFGSGTRLTVV.

V and J are TRBV10-3 and TRBJ1-1, with a possible D match to TRBD1 (6 bases). This CDR3 comprises 13 residues. CDR1 ENHRY and CDR2 SYGVKD come from the germline V gene. V lost 3 bases and J lost 4, with 9 bases in between. The CDR3 region has the DNA TGTGCCATCAGTGAAGGGGGACGCACTGAAGCTTTCTTT. It specifies CAISEGGRTEAFF.

This rearrangement joins TRBV7-2 to TRBJ2-3; D is ambiguous. Germline lookup yields CDR1 SGHTA and CDR2 FQGNSA. Trimming removed 4 bases at V and 2 bases at J, with 7 bases between. CDR3 length equals 13 residues. The CDR3 region is CASSSDPTDTQYF. CDR3 coding DNA: TGTGCCAGCAGCTCCGACCCCACAGATACGCAGTATTTT.

CDR3: CASSPERGWSSYEQYF. CDR3 nucleotide sequence: TGTGCCAGCAGCCCAGAAAGGGGATGGAGCTCCTACGAGCAGTACTTC. The chain has TRBV9 and TRBJ2-7, with D possibly TRBD1 on 5 matching bases. Trimming cost V 4 bases and J 0 bases, with 17 bases left between them. The germline CDR1 and CDR2 sequences are SGDLS and YYNGEE. This CDR3 is built from 16 residues.

The chain couples TRBV7-3 to TRBJ1-5; 7 bases fit TRBD1. CDR1 and CDR2 from the germline V gene are SGHTA and FQGTGA. J gave up 3 bases and V 5 bases, and 13 bases lay outside the gene matches. CDR3 size: 17 residues. The CDR3 protein is CASSARQETGNNQPQHF. CDR3 nucleotide sequence: TGTGCCAGCAGCGCCAGACAGGAGACAGGGAACAATCAGCCCCAGCATTTT.

This clone was detected only once. V is TRBV28 and J is TRBJ1-5, with D hard to call. V lost 2 bases and J lost 2, with 13 bases in between. This CDR3 is 16 amino acids long. Per germline, CDR1 MDHEN and CDR2 SYDVKM. CDR3 DNA sequence: TGTGCCAGCAGTTTAAAGGAGGGAGTTGGCAATCAGCCCCAGCATTTT. This translates into CASSLKEGVGNQPQHF.

The J gene is TRBJ2-7, the V gene TRBV28; 8 bases line up with TRBD1. Losses at the gene ends were 2 bases for V and 3 bases for J; bases not matched to a gene: 6. Germline V gene data show CDR1 as MDHEN and CDR2 as SYDVKM. The CDR3 covers 15 residues. The CDR3 loop is CASSLEQGVYYEQYF. The CDR3 nucleotides read TGTGCCAGCAGTTTAGAACAGGGGGTATACTACGAGCAGTACTTC.

V usage is TRBV6-1 and J usage is TRBJ2-1, with TRBD2 matching 9 bases. The CDR3 is 14 residues long. The trim removed 6 bases at V and 3 bases at J, leaving 3 bases unmatched. Germline V gives CDR1 MNHNS, CDR2 SASEGT. CDR3 protein: CASSRAGGYNEQFF. The CDR3 nucleotides are TGTGCCAGCAGCCGAGCGGGGGGCTACAATGAGCAGTTCTTC.

V and J are TRBV29-1 and TRBJ1-4; 7 bases match TRBD1. The germline CDR1 and CDR2 sequences are SQVTM and ANQGSEA. V shed 7 bases and J 7 bases; nucleotides not matched to a gene: 9. The CDR3 runs to 13 residues. Here the CDR3 reads CSAQTGSSEKLFF. The DNA for the CDR3 is TGCAGCGCCCAGACAGGGAGTAGTGAAAAACTGTTTTTT.